Below, 18 T cell receptor beta chains from the same sample are listed, as sequenced in a study of shared clonotypes between healthy human individuals. Sequencing was performed with immunoSEQ multiplex PCR; in TCRdb, only in-frame clones are kept and a portion is missing. The table includes over 850,000 clones, around 78% detected once. The sample taken for sequencing was memory CD4+ T cells from PBMCs. Subset specified: CD45RA-negative fraction. Source of these receptors: a man younger than 35 in good health. Some clones in this sample may be carry-over from other donors' samples.

The chain recombines TRBV5-4 with TRBJ2-1; D is perhaps TRBD1 or TRBD2 (5 bases each). Germline V gives CDR1 SGHNT, CDR2 YYREEE (reference sequence). The germline V and J ends were trimmed by 5 bases and 0 bases, with 12 bases remaining between them. CDR3 size: 15 residues. Here the CDR3 reads CASSFGAHSYNEQFF. The CDR3 DNA sequence: TGTGCCAGCAGTTTCGGGGCCCACTCCTACAATGAGCAGTTCTTC.

The chain uses TRBV18 and TRBJ1-1; D possibly corresponds to TRBD1 (6 bases). The CDR3 has 15 residues. The V end lost 4 bases, the J end lost 4 bases, and 16 bases lay between the germline ends. Germline V gene sequence: CDR1 KGHSH, CDR2 LQKENI. For the CDR3, the DNA is TGTGCCAGCTCACTTCGGACAGTAGAGAGCACTGAAGCTTTCTTT. Protein sequence: CASSLRTVESTEAFF.

This sequence joins TRBV4-2 and TRBJ2-7; D tentatively fits TRBD1 or TRBD2 (5 bases each). V was pared by 3 bases and J by 2 bases, with 11 bases between. Germline V gene lookup returns CDR1 LGHNA and CDR2 YNFKEQ. The CDR3 is made up of 14 amino acids. CDR3 coding DNA: TGTGCCAGCAGCCACAACCGGGACCCCTACGAGCAGTACTTC. Translated, it gives CASSHNRDPYEQYF.

J is TRBJ2-5 and V is TRBV7-3; weak D call: TRBD2 (5 bases). This CDR3 spans 15 amino acids. Germline V gives CDR1 SGHTA, CDR2 FQGTGA. V lost 5 bases and J 3 bases, leaving 16 bases between the germline ends. CDR3 sequence reads: CASSRLGRAEETQYF. CDR3 DNA: TGTGCCAGCAGCCGCCTCGGGCGGGCTGAAGAGACCCAGTACTTC.

This chain uses TRBV4-2 with TRBJ2-2; D is possibly TRBD2 (7 bases). Trimming pared 5 bases from V and 8 bases from J, leaving 24 bases between. From germline, CDR1 is LGHNA and CDR2 YNFKEQ. The CDR3 is 17 amino acids. The CDR3 sequence is CASSTNSGGAWSGELFF. The CDR3 DNA follows: TGTGCCAGCAGCACCAACTCGGGGGGCGCATGGTCGGGGGAGCTGTTTTTT.

This chain joins TRBV10-1 and TRBJ2-1; D not certain. Germline V gene lookup returns CDR1 WNHNN and CDR2 SYGVQD (reference sequence). CDR3 length equals 12 residues. V lost 8 bases to trimming and J lost 4 bases, with 9 bases between them. CDR3 nucleotides: TGCGCCAGCGCTCGACGTTACAATGAGCAGTTCTTC. This gives the protein CASARRYNEQFF.

J is TRBJ2-5 and V is TRBV5-1, with no clear D. The CDR3 is 13 residues long. CDR1 and CDR2 from the germline V gene are SGHRS and YFSETQ. Trimming cost V 4 bases and J 5 bases, with 12 bases left between them. CDR3 region: CASSQNLGETQYF. CDR3 DNA sequence: TGCGCCAGCAGCCAAAACTTGGGGGAGACCCAGTACTTC.

The chain employs TRBV5-1 and TRBJ2-6; no firm D call. CDR1 SGHRS and CDR2 YFSETQ come from the germline V gene. V lost 1 base to trimming and J lost 0 bases, with 11 bases between them. The CDR3 extends over 17 amino acids. The CDR3 sequence: CASSLPLVSSGANVLTF. The CDR3 bases are TGCGCCAGCAGCTTGCCCTTGGTGAGCTCTGGGGCCAACGTCCTGACTTTC. Drawing the rest from reference TRBV5-1 and TRBJ2-6, the complete variable domain is KAGVTQTPRYLIKTRGQQVTLSCSPISGHRSVSWYQQTPGQGLQFLFEYFSETQRNKGNFPGRFSGRQFSNSRSEMNVSTLELGDSALYLCASSLPLVSSGANVLTFGAGSRLTVL.

In regard to this clone: This sample also contains other DNA sequences that code for the same CDR3. The gene calls are TRBV5-1 and TRBJ1-2; 11 nucleotides align to TRBD1. Germline V CDR1 and CDR2: SGHRS, YFSETQ. CDR3 size: 14 residues. V shed 3 bases, J shed 8 bases, and the junction held 6 bases outside the gene matches. CDR3 bases: TGCGCCAGCAGCTCCGGACAGGGGGCCGGGGGCTACACCTTC. Its translation: CASSSGQGAGGYTF. Variable domain in full (rest from reference TRBV5-1 and TRBJ1-2): KAGVTQTPRYLIKTRGQQVTLSCSPISGHRSVSWYQQTPGQGLQFLFEYFSETQRNKGNFPGRFSGRQFSNSRSEMNVSTLELGDSALYLCASSSGQGAGGYTFGSGTRLTVV.

The rearrangement links TRBV18 to TRBJ2-7; 7 bases match TRBD2. The CDR3 sequence is 14 residues long. V shed 6 bases, J shed 2 bases, and the junction held 7 bases outside the gene matches. The V gene's germline CDR1 is KGHSH and CDR2 LQKENI. CDR3 sequence: CASSTGTTTYEQYF. The CDR3 nucleotides read TGTGCCAGCTCGACGGGGACTACAACCTACGAGCAGTACTTC.

Comment on this clone: Other DNA sequences in the sample encode the same CDR3. This chain uses TRBV27 with TRBJ2-7, with TRBD2 as a possible D gene (6 bases). V was trimmed by 4 bases and J by 1 base, leaving 11 bases between them. The CDR3 contains 14 residues. Germline V CDR1 and CDR2: MNHEY, SMNVEV (reference sequence). The DNA of the CDR3 is TGTGCCAGCAGTTCGGTAGCGGCTTCCTACGAGCAGTACTTC. Amino acid sequence: CASSSVAASYEQYF.

This clone was counted at least ten times. The CDR3 bases are TGTGCCAGTTGGGAAAAGGGGACTGAAGCTTTCTTT. Amino acid sequence: CASWEKGTEAFF. The rearrangement joins TRBV25-1 to TRBJ1-1; perhaps TRBD1 as D (5 bases). CDR1 and CDR2 (germline): MGHDK, SYGVNS. This CDR3 has 12 residues. V lost 9 bases to trimming and J lost 5 bases, with 13 bases between them.

There are a few counts of this clone. V usage is TRBV4-2 and J usage is TRBJ1-2; D uncertain. Germline V gene lookup returns CDR1 LGHNA and CDR2 YNFKEQ. CDR3 length: 11 residues. V lost 2 bases, J lost 7 bases, and 5 bases lay in between. CDR3 bases: TGTGCCAGCAGCCAACTGGGTGGCTACACCTTC. This codes for CASSQLGGYTF.

The J gene is TRBJ2-5, the V gene TRBV18, with D possibly being TRBD2 (5 bases). Germline CDR1 KGHSH, CDR2 LQKENI. The CDR3 consists of 15 residues. Trimming removed 5 bases at V and 4 bases at J, with 17 bases between. For the CDR3, the DNA is TGTGCCAGCTCAATCGGCCGGGATACCCGAGAGACCCAGTACTTC. As protein: CASSIGRDTRETQYF. The entire variable domain, with the rest obtained from reference TRBV18 and TRBJ2-5, is as follows: NAGVMQNPRHLVRRRGQEARLRCSPMKGHSHVYWYRQLPEEGLKFMVYLQKENIIDESGMPKERFSAEFPKEGPSILRIQQVVRGDSAAYFCASSIGRDTRETQYFGPGTRLLVL.

J is TRBJ2-6 and V is TRBV7-3, with D possibly being TRBD2 (6 bases). V lost 5 bases and J lost 0, with 14 bases in between. CDR1 is SGHTA and CDR2 is FQGTGA in the germline V gene. The CDR3 is 17 residues long. CDR3 protein: CASSRGGLYSGANVLTF. The CDR3 nucleotides read TGTGCCAGCAGCCGGGGCGGACTATACTCTGGGGCCAACGTCCTGACTTTC.

This clone was seen just once. The chain employs TRBV29-1 and TRBJ2-5; TRBD2 is a possible D gene (5 bases). V was cut by 1 base and J by 6 bases, with 18 bases left in between. Germline values: CDR1 SQVTM, CDR2 ANQGSEA. The CDR3 sequence is 15 residues long. CDR3 DNA sequence: TGCAGCGTTGAAGTAGGCACTCACGGGGAAAAGACCCAGTACTTC. It encodes CSVEVGTHGEKTQYF.

The J gene is TRBJ1-1, the V gene TRBV6-5, with a weak D call TRBD1 (5 bases). The length of the CDR3 is 13 residues. Germline V gene lookup returns CDR1 MNHEY and CDR2 SVGAGI. Between the trimmed V and J ends, which lost 6 bases and 4 bases, there was a span of 12 bases. This CDR3 reads CASRRGGPTEAFF. CDR3 DNA: TGTGCCAGCAGGAGGGGAGGGCCCACTGAAGCTTTCTTT.

This clone was found a few times. Other DNA sequences from this sample encode an identical CDR3 as well. The rearrangement uses TRBV18 and TRBJ2-7; D is possibly TRBD1 (6 bases). The CDR3 has 12 residues. CDR1 KGHSH and CDR2 LQKENI come from the germline V gene. Trimming cost V 3 bases and J 7 bases, with 10 bases left between them. Here the CDR3 reads CASSPTGGEQYF. CDR3 sequence (DNA): TGTGCCAGCTCACCGACAGGAGGAGAGCAGTACTTC.